These 8 T cell receptor beta chains share one sample of origin, sequenced in a study of CD8 T cells in ankylosing spondylitis. TCRdb reanalysed the 5' RACE reads using MiXCR and keeps one entry per CDR3 protein. The data show approximately 150,000 distinct CDR3 sequences, with just over 9.5% seen just once and around 16% held by the top ten. Input material: blood, either unsorted or a sorted T cell fraction (not recorded which). These receptors were taken from a female donor with ankylosing spondylitis or in good health (not recorded which).

This clonotype was counted a few times. V usage is TRBV12-3 or TRBV12-4 and J usage is TRBJ2-7, with 13 positions matching TRBD2. The CDR3 is 15 amino acids. With 6 bases clipped from V and 5 bases from J, the junction kept 7 bases outside the gene matches. CDR3 loop: CASRGTSGISHEQYF. The CDR3 region has the DNA TGTGCCAGCAGGGGGACTAGCGGGATTTCCCACGAGCAGTACTTC.

This clonotype has ten or more counts. The chain couples TRBV11-2 to TRBJ1-2; no clear D gene. Germline CDR1 SGHAT, CDR2 FQNNGV. This CDR3 is built from 16 residues. Trimming removed 5 bases at V and 5 bases at J, with 21 bases between. The DNA for the CDR3 is TGTGCCAGCAGCCCGGGCTATATTACAAGAAGTTATGGCTACACCTTC. This encodes CASSPGYITRSYGYTF.

V is TRBV4-3 and J is TRBJ2-3; perhaps D is TRBD1 or TRBD2 (5 bases each). V lost 0 bases and J lost 0, with 13 bases in between. Germline V gives CDR1 LGHNA, CDR2 YSLEER. The CDR3 length is 17 residues. The CDR3 nucleotides read TGCGCCAGCAGCCAAGATCGCGTCGGGGCAAGCACAGATACGCAGTATTTT. It translates to CASSQDRVGASTDTQYF.

The gene calls are TRBV7-3 and TRBJ2-2, with TRBD2 identical over 11 bases. The CDR3 extends over 15 amino acids. Trimming took 5 bases from V and 3 from J; bases not matched to a gene: 2. CDR1 and CDR2 (germline): SGHTA, FQGTGA. The CDR3 bases are TGTGCCAGCAGCCAGGGACTAGCGGACACCGGGGAGCTGTTTTTT. Translated, it gives CASSQGLADTGELFF.

In this sample, this clonotype turned up a few times. The V and J genes are TRBV12-3 or TRBV12-4 and TRBJ2-7; 10 nucleotides match TRBD1. This CDR3 has 16 residues. The J segment lost 7 bases and the V segment lost 3 bases, leaving 12 bases of the junction unmatched. CDR3: CASSFGQGETGWEQYF. In DNA form, the CDR3 reads TGTGCCAGCAGTTTTGGACAGGGGGAAACAGGATGGGAGCAGTACTTC.

This clonotype was found many times. The V gene is TRBV12-3 or TRBV12-4, the J gene TRBJ1-2; unclear D gene. V lost 6 bases and J lost 0, with 11 bases in between. This CDR3 has 14 residues. As DNA, the CDR3 is TGTGCCAGCAGCCCCAGGAATACTAACTATGGCTACACCTTC. It specifies CASSPRNTNYGYTF.

This clonotype showed up many times. The V and J genes are TRBV9 and TRBJ2-1; 10 bases match TRBD1. Unmatched junction bases numbered 6, after V lost 4 bases and J lost 5 bases. The CDR3 contains 15 residues. Germline V gives CDR1 SGDLS, CDR2 YYNGEE. This CDR3 reads CASSHGTGENNEQFF. CDR3 nucleotides: TGTGCCAGCAGCCACGGGACAGGGGAAAACAATGAGCAGTTCTTC.

The rearrangement links TRBV6-5 to TRBJ1-3; a weak D match, TRBD1 (5 bases). The germline V gene encodes CDR1 MNHEY and CDR2 SVGAGI. The length of the CDR3 is 13 residues. V was trimmed by 2 bases and J by 4 bases, leaving 6 bases between them. The chain's CDR3 is CASSYGTGNTIYF. CDR3 sequence (DNA): TGTGCCAGCAGTTACGGGACCGGAAACACCATATATTTT.